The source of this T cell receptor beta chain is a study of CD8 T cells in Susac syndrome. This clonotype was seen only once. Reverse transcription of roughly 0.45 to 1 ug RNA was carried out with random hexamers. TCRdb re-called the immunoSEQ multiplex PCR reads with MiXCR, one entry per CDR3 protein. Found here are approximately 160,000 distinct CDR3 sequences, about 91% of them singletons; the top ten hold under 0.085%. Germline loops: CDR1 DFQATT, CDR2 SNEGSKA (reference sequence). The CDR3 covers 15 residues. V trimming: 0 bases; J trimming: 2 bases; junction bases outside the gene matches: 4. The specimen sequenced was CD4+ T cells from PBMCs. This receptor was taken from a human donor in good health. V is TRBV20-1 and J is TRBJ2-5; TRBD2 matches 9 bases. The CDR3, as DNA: TGCAGTGCTAGAGACGGCGGGAGGGGGCAAGAGACCCAGTACTTC. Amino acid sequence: CSARDGGRGQETQYF.